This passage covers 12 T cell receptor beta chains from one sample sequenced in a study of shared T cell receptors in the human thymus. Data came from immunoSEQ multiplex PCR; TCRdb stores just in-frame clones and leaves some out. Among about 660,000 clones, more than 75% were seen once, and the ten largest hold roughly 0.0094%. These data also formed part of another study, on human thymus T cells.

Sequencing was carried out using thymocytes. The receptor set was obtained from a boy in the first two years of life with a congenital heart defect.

Here the CDR3 DNA reads TGCGCCAGCAGCCAAGAAGCCGGGAGAGTCGCCTACGAGCAGTACTTC. Its translation: CASSQEAGRVAYEQYF. V and J are TRBV4-3 and TRBJ2-7; a weak D match, TRBD2 (6 bases). The V gene's germline CDR1 is LGHNA and CDR2 YSLEER. This CDR3 spans 16 amino acids. Trimming stripped 0 bases from V and 2 bases from J, with 14 bases between.

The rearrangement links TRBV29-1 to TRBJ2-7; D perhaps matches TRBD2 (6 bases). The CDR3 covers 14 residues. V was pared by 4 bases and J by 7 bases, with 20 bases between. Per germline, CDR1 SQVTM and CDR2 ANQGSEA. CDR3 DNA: TGCAGCGTTGTTCTCCGGGAGAAGTCGGGGGAGCAGTACTTC. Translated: CSVVLREKSGEQYF.

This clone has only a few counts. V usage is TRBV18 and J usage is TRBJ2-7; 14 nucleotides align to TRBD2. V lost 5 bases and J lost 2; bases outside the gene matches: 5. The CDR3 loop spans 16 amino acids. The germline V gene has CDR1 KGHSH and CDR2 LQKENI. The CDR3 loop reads CASSGPGLAGAYEQYF. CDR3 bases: TGTGCCAGCTCAGGGCCGGGACTAGCGGGGGCCTACGAGCAGTACTTC.

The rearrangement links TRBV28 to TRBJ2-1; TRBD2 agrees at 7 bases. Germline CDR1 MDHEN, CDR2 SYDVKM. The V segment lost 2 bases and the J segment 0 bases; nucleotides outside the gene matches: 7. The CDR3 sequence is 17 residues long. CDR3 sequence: CASSLGRRESSYNEQFF. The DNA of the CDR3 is TGTGCCAGCAGTTTAGGGCGGCGGGAGAGCTCCTACAATGAGCAGTTCTTC.

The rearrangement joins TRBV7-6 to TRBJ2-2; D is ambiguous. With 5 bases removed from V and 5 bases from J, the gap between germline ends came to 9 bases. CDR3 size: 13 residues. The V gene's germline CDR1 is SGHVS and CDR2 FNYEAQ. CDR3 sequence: CASSPLVTGELFF. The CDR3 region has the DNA TGTGCCAGCAGCCCACTTGTTACCGGGGAGCTGTTTTTT. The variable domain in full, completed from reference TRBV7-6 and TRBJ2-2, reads GAGVSQSPRYKVTKRGQDVALRCDPISGHVSLYWYRQALGQGPEFLTYFNYEAQQDKSGLPNDRFSAERPEGSISTLTIQRTEQRDSAMYRCASSPLVTGELFFGEGSRLTVL.

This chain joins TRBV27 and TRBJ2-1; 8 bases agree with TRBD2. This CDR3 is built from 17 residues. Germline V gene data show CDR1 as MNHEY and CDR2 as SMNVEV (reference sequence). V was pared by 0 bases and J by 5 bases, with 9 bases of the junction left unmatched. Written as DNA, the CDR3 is TGTGCCAGCAGTTTATCGCGAGCGGGAGAGGGCCACAATGAGCAGTTCTTC. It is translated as CASSLSRAGEGHNEQFF.

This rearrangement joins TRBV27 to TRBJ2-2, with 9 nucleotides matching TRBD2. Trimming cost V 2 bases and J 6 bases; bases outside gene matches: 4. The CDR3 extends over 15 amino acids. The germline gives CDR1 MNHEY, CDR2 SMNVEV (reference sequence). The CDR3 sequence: CASSLRTSEAGELFF. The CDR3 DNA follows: TGTGCCAGCAGTTTAAGGACTAGCGAGGCCGGGGAGCTGTTTTTT.

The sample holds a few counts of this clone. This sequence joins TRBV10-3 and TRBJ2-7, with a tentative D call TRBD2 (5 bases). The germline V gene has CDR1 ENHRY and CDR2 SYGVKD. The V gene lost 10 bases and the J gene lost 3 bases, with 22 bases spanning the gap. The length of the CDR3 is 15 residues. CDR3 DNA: TGTGCCACCGGGGTGAGACGAACAGACTACTACGAGCAGTACTTC. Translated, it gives CATGVRRTDYYEQYF.

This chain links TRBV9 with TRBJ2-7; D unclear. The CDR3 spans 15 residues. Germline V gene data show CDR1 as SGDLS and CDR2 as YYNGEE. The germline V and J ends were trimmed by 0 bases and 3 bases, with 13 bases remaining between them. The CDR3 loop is CASSVGGSVSYEQYF. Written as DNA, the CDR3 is TGTGCCAGCAGCGTAGGTGGTTCGGTGAGCTACGAGCAGTACTTC.

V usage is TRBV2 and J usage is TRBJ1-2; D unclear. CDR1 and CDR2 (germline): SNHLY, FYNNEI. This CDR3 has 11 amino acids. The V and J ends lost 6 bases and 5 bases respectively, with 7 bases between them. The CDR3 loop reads CASSPTYGYTF. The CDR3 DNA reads TGTGCCAGCAGCCCAACTTATGGCTACACCTTC.

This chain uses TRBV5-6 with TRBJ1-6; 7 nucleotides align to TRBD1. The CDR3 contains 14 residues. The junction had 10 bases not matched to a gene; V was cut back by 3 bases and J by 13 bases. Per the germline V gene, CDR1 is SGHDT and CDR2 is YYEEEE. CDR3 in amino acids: CASSSGTALLPLHF. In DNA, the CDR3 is TGTGCCAGCAGCTCAGGGACAGCCTTGTTGCCCCTCCACTTT.

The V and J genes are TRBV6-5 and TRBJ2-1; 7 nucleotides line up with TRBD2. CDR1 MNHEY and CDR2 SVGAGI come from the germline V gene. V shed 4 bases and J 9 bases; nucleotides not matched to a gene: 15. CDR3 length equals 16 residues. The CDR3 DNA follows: TGTGCCAGCAGTTCGAAACAGCGGGGTCGGGCGGGTGAGCAGTTCTTC. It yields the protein CASSSKQRGRAGEQFF.